Reported below is one TCR beta chain. No antigen is known for it. Stated time point: week 23, last vaccination. All doses held 300 ug of mutant IDH1 20-mer peptide, with topical imiquimod. These data originate in a study of a mutant IDH1 vaccine in newly diagnosed glioma. About the study: Initiation of the vaccine course occurred 4-6 weeks after radiotherapy alone, or alongside temozolomide cycles.

Study-level points and caveats: Pseudoprogression appeared independent of alterations in top peripheral clonotypes.

V lost 4 bases, J lost 5 bases, and 7 bases stayed unmatched. Germline lookup yields CDR1 LGHNA and CDR2 YNFKEQ. CDR3 length: 16 residues. Measured with immunoSEQ multiplex PCR; TCRdb has only the in-frame clones, and not every one. Of approximately 50,000 clones in the sample, about nine tenths were seen once. The chain joins TRBV4-2 to TRBJ2-3, with TRBD2 matching over 12 bases. This receptor was identified in a man aged 40-55 years with glioma. The sequencing used PBMCs, collected from a glioma patient whose treatment included an IDH1 peptide vaccine. The CDR3 spells CASSPSGRAGGDTQYF. In nucleotides, the CDR3 is TGTGCCAGCAGCCCTAGCGGGAGGGCCGGGGGAGATACGCAGTATTTT.